Listed below are T cell receptor beta chains from one sample, sequenced in a study of CD8 T cells in ankylosing spondylitis. TCRdb reprocessed the 5' RACE reads with MiXCR, giving one entry per CDR3 protein. The data contain over 110,000 distinct CDR3 sequences, 7% to 10% of them singletons. Sequencing input: synovial fluid, either unsorted or a sorted T cell fraction (not recorded which). These receptor sequences come from a male donor with ankylosing spondylitis. Each CDR3 is given with its conserved first and last residue. D genes are given only for firm matches. Clone sizes are given selectively: once, few, many, or a class where the clone is expanded.

TGCGCCAGCAGCTCCCCCACCAGCTCTGGGGCCAACGTCCTGACTTTC	CASSSPTSSGANVLTF	TRBJ2-6	many	-	TRBV5-1
TGTGCCACTGCTCATAGCGGGGGGACTGACAATGAGCAGTTCTTC	CATAHSGGTDNEQFF	TRBJ2-1	many	TRBD2	TRBV24-1
TGTGCCAGCAGCCTAGCGGTCTTTGGCAATGAGCAGTTCTTC	CASSLAVFGNEQFF	TRBJ2-1	few	TRBD2	TRBV25-1
TGTGCCAGCAGCTCGACCAGGGGAAACACCATATATTTT	CASSSTRGNTIYF	TRBJ1-3	few	-	TRBV7-2
TGCGCCAGCAGCCCGGGACCTCCGGACGAGCAGTACTTC	CASSPGPPDEQYF	TRBJ2-7	-	-	TRBV5-1
TGCAGTGCTAGTGGCCAGCGGGGGCCACTAAGCACAGATACGCAGTATTTT	CSASGQRGPLSTDTQYF	TRBJ2-3	-	TRBD2	TRBV20-1
TGTGCCAGCAGTGAAGAGTCCACCGGGGAGCTGTTTTTT	CASSEESTGELFF	TRBJ2-2	-	-	TRBV2
TGTGCCAGCCGCCCCCAGGGGGCGAACACTGAAGCTTTCTTT	CASRPQGANTEAFF	TRBJ1-1	few	TRBD1	TRBV6-1
TGTGCCAGCAGTTTATGGTCCAGGGGGACGAACACCGGGGAGCTGTTTTTT	CASSLWSRGTNTGELFF	TRBJ2-2	many	TRBD1	TRBV28
TGTGCCAGCAGCCAAGAGGTTACTGGACAGCCTCCTAACTATGGCTACACCTTC	CASSQEVTGQPPNYGYTF	TRBJ1-2	many	-	TRBV4-2
TGTGCCTGCTCGCAAGGGGGCACTGAAGCTTTCTTT	CACSQGGTEAFF	TRBJ1-1	few	-	TRBV7-6
TGTGCCAGCAGCTTAGAGGGGTCAGGGGGCCCCAATGAGCAGTTCTTC	CASSLEGSGGPNEQFF	TRBJ2-1	-	TRBD1	TRBV11-3
TGTGCCAGCAGCTTAAAGGGAGGATCCGGGGAGCTGTTTTTT	CASSLKGGSGELFF	TRBJ2-2	many	-	TRBV7-2
TGCGCCAGCAGCCAAGTCCCGGGGTCAGATACGCAGTATTTT	CASSQVPGSDTQYF	TRBJ2-3	many	-	TRBV4-1
TGTGCCAGCAGTTCCCCCCTAACACCCGAGAACACTGAAGCTTTCTTT	CASSSPLTPENTEAFF	TRBJ1-1	many	-	TRBV28